The 12 T cell receptor beta chains presented below share a single source sample, sequenced in a study of molecular identifiers for immune sequencing clone quantification. Via MiXCR, TCRdb re-called the PCR reads, giving one row per CDR3 protein. The table includes about 320,000 distinct CDR3 sequences, about a quarter detected once. The material sequenced was naive CD8+ T cells from blood, with Jurkat cell RNA spiked in. Subset noted: FACS-sorted CD8+CD4-CCR7+CD45RA+ naive T cells. These TCRs come from a human donor in good health. Some libraries in this study had Jurkat cell RNA spiked in.

This clonotype showed up many times. V and J are TRBV7-9 and TRBJ1-1; D unresolved. V was cut by 5 bases and J by 6 bases, with 13 bases left in between. In germline, CDR1 is SEHNR, CDR2 FQNEAQ (reference sequence). This CDR3 has 13 residues. The CDR3 loop is CASSPQWKSEAFF. In DNA, the CDR3 is TGTGCCAGCAGCCCCCAGTGGAAGTCTGAAGCTTTCTTT.

This clonotype was counted between two and nine times. This chain joins TRBV19 and TRBJ2-3, with D possibly matching TRBD2 (5 bases). Germline assignment: CDR1 LNHDA and CDR2 SQIVND (reference sequence). This CDR3 has 14 amino acids. Trimming took off 6 bases at V and 1 base at J, with 11 bases between the two ends. CDR3 sequence: CASRELEGTDTQYF. In DNA form, the CDR3 reads TGTGCCAGTAGAGAACTAGAAGGCACAGATACGCAGTATTTT.

This clonotype was counted at least ten times. V usage is TRBV29-1 and J usage is TRBJ2-1; TRBD1 might be the D (5 bases). CDR3 length equals 13 residues. Germline CDR1 and CDR2: SQVTM and ANQGSEA. V was shortened by 4 bases and J by 8 bases, with 15 bases between the two germline ends. CDR3 amino acids: CSVVRGRDDEQFF. CDR3 sequence (DNA): TGCAGCGTTGTTCGCGGCAGGGATGATGAGCAGTTCTTC.

The chain couples TRBV13 to TRBJ2-7; 7 nucleotides align to TRBD2. The CDR3 runs 14 residues. With 7 bases clipped from V and 3 bases from J, the junction kept 9 bases outside the gene matches. In germline, CDR1 is PRHDT, CDR2 FYEKMQ (reference sequence). CDR3 region: CASTAAGEGYEQYF. The CDR3, as DNA: TGTGCCAGCACCGCCGCGGGAGAGGGCTACGAGCAGTACTTC.

The table lists this clonotype with many counts. The V call is TRBV7-9, the J call TRBJ1-1, with D possibly being TRBD1 (5 bases). Germline assignment: CDR1 SEHNR and CDR2 FQNEAQ (reference sequence). CDR3 size: 14 residues. V gave up 3 bases and J gave up 3 bases, with 11 bases separating them. CDR3 sequence (DNA): TGTGCCAGCAGCTTTGGGGGTATGGACACTGAAGCTTTCTTT. It codes for CASSFGGMDTEAFF. Looking up the rest from reference TRBV7-9 and TRBJ1-1 gives the full variable domain: DTGVSQNPRHKITKRGQNVTFRCDPISEHNRLYWYRQTLGQGPEFLTYFQNEAQLEKSRLLSDRFSAERPKGSFSTLEIQRTEQGDSAMYLCASSFGGMDTEAFFGQGTRLTVV.

With regard to this clonotype: A read error is possible here, since a much larger clone lies one base away. The J gene is TRBJ2-6, the V gene TRBV7-9; no clear D. The CDR3 is made up of 17 amino acids. Germline V gene data show CDR1 as SEHNR and CDR2 as FQNEAQ (reference sequence). Trimming stripped 5 bases from V and 8 bases from J, with 22 bases between. The CDR3 protein is CASSPLSSSSVPNVLTF. The CDR3 nucleotides read TGTGCCAGCAGCCCCCTTAGCAGCTCATCTGTGCCCAACGTCCTGACTTTC. Supplemented by reference TRBV7-9 and TRBJ2-6, the full variable domain reads DTGVSQNPRHKITKRGQNVTFRCDPISEHNRLYWYRQTLGQGPEFLTYFQNEAQLEKSRLLSDRFSAERPKGSFSTLEIQRTEQGDSAMYLCASSPLSSSSVPNVLTFGAGSRLTVL.

V usage is TRBV6-5 and J usage is TRBJ2-2; D not certain. V dropped 2 bases and J dropped 7 bases, with 8 bases sitting between them. The CDR3 length is 13 residues. Germline values: CDR1 MNHEY, CDR2 SVGAGI. Here the CDR3 reads CASSYRDGGELFF. The DNA of the CDR3 is TGTGCCAGCAGTTACAGGGATGGCGGGGAGCTGTTTTTT.

This clonotype was seen a handful of times. The V gene is TRBV6-2 or TRBV6-3, the J gene TRBJ1-3, with D maybe TRBD1 (5 bases). V gave up 6 bases and J gave up 2 bases, with 8 bases separating them. Germline V gives CDR1 MNHEY, CDR2 SVGEGT. The CDR3 has 13 residues. As DNA, the CDR3 is TGTGCCAGCAGGGGGGACGCTGGAAACACCATATATTTT. Translating gives CASRGDAGNTIYF.

This clonotype was counted a few times. The CDR3 DNA follows: TGTGCCATCAGTGATCAACCTGGACAGGGAATATCCTACGAGCAGTACTTC. It translates to CAISDQPGQGISYEQYF. The V gene is TRBV10-3, the J gene TRBJ2-7, with 8 bases identical to TRBD1. CDR3 length equals 17 residues. In germline, CDR1 is ENHRY, CDR2 SYGVKD. The J segment lost 1 base and the V segment lost 3 bases, leaving 11 bases of the junction unmatched.

This clonotype was found a few times. V is TRBV11-2 and J is TRBJ2-2, with D uncertain. CDR1 and CDR2 from the germline V gene are SGHAT and FQNNGV. The V gene lost 6 bases and the J gene lost 4 bases, with 15 bases spanning the gap. This CDR3 is built from 15 residues. CDR3 coding DNA: TGTGCCAGCAGGGCTGGGGTCGCCCCCACCGGGGAGCTGTTTTTT. This gives the protein CASRAGVAPTGELFF.

This clonotype was observed a handful of times. The rearrangement uses TRBV3-1 and TRBJ2-3; the D is unclear. Germline CDR1 reads LGHDT; CDR2 reads YNNKEL (reference sequence). This CDR3 has 12 residues. V lost 1 base and J lost 6, with 5 bases in between. The CDR3 here is CASSQALDTQYF. CDR3 bases: TGTGCCAGCAGCCAAGCGTTGGATACGCAGTATTTT.

This clonotype was counted ten times or more. The V call is TRBV20-1, the J call TRBJ2-5; D uncertain. Germline V CDR1 and CDR2: DFQATT, SNEGSKA (reference sequence). Trimming removed 3 bases at V and 5 bases at J, with 7 bases between. The length of the CDR3 is 11 residues. In DNA form, the CDR3 reads TGCAGTGCTAGGTACCCGGAGACCCAGTACTTC. Its protein is CSARYPETQYF.